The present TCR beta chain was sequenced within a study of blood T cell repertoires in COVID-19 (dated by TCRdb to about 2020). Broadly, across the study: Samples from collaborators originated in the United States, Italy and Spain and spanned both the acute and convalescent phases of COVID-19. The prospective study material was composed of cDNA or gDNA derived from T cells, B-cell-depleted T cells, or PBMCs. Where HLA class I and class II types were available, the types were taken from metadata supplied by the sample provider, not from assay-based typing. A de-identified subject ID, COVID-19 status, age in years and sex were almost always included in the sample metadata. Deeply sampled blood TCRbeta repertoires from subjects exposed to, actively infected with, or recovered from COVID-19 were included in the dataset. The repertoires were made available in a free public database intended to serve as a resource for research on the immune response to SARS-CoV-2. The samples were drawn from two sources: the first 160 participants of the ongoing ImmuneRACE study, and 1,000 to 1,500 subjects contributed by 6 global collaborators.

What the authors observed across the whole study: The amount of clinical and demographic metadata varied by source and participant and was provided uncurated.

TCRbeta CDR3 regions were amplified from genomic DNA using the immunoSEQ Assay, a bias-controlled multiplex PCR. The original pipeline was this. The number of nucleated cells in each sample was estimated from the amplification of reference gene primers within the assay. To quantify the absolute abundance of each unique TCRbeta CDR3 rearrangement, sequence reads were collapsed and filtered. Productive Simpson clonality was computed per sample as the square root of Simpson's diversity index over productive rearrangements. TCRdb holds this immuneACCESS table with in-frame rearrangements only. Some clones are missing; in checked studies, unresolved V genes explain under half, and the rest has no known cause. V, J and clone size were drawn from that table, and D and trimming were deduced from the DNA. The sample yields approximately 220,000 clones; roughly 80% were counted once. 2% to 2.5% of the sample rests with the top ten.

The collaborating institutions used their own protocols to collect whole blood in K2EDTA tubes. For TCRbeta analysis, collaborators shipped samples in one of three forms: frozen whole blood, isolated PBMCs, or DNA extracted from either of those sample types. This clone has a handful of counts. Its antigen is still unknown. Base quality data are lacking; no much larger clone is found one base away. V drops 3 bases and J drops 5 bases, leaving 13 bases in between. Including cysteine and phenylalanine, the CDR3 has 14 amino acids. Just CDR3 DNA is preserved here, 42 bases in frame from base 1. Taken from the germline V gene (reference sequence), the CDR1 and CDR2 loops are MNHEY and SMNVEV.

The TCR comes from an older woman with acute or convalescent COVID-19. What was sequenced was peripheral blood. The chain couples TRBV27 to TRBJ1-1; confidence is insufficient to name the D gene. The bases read TGTGCCAGCAGTTTGAGGGTGCAAGGGACTGAAGCTTTCTTT. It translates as CASSLRVQGTEAFF.